This T cell receptor beta chain came from a study of spatial heterogeneity in lung cancer. Study details: Beta-chain sequences consistently outnumbered alpha-chain sequences in detection. For tumor regions, TCR transcript counts showed a strong correlation with a T cell module score derived from matched bulk RNA-seq. Study-wide points: Within tumors, counts of expanded alpha and beta TCRs tracked tumor mutation counts.

Sample time point: sample taken at primary tumor resection. This clonotype was found many times. Its cognate antigen is unknown. Found in a library prepared for alpha chains, this beta chain is an off-target read, and its abundance has little meaning. TCRdb processed the 5' RACE reads anew with MiXCR; each CDR3 protein has one entry. The table has around 8,600 distinct CDR3 sequences, roughly 7% seen once; the top ten hold over 15%. Trimming left V 6 bases short and J 2 bases short, with 7 bases between. The CDR3 covers 12 residues. CDR1 and CDR2 from the germline V gene are ENHRY and SYGVKD. The rearrangement joins TRBV10-3 to TRBJ2-5; no clear D gene. The input for sequencing was lung tumor tissue, taken at surgery. This TCR derives from a female donor with early-stage non-small cell lung cancer. For the CDR3, the DNA is TGTGCCATCAGGAGTCGGCAAGAGACCCAGTACTTC. Translating gives CAIRSRQETQYF.